The clone carrying this TCR beta chain is large. Sequencing templates came from extracted RNA that was reverse transcribed into cDNA. TCRdb keeps only in-frame clones here, not all; method: immunoSEQ multiplex PCR. The table has approximately 8,000 clones, 69% seen once. This entry comes from a study of CD8+ T cells in alopecia areata. The CDR3 extends over 14 amino acids. The ends were cut back, 1 base at V and 0 bases at J, with 7 bases in the middle. The germline V gene encodes CDR1 LGHNA and CDR2 YSLEER. As part of sample collection, lesional scalp punch biopsies and peripheral blood were taken from alopecia areata patients.

The sequenced sample was skin, obtained at week 0. The chain employs TRBV4-3 and TRBJ2-7; D possibly corresponds to TRBD2 (6 bases). The receptor was derived from a human donor with alopecia areata. The CDR3 is CASSQVADSYEQYF. CDR3 DNA sequence: TGCGCCAGCAGCCAAGTAGCGGACTCCTACGAGCAGTACTTC.